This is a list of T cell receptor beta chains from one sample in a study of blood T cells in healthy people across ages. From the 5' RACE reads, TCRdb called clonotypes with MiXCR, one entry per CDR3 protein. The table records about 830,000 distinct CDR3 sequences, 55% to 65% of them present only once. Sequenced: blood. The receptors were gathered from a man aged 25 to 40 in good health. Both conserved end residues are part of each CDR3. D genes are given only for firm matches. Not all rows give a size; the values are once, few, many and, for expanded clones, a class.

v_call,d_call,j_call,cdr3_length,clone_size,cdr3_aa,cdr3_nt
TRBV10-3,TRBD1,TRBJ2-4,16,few,CAISEFDRDAKNIQYF,TGTGCCATCAGTGAATTCGACAGGGACGCCAAAAACATTCAGTACTTC
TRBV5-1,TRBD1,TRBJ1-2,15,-,CASGTGFATNYGYTF,TGCGCCAGTGGGACAGGGTTCGCGACTAACTATGGCTACACCTTC
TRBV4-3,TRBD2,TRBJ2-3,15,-,CASSQDGGGADTQYF,TGCGCCAGCAGCCAAGACGGCGGGGGGGCGGATACGCAGTATTTT
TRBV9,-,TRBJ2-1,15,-,CASSAGGGSGNEQFF,TGTGCCAGCAGCGCAGGCGGAGGGTCCGGGAATGAGCAGTTCTTC
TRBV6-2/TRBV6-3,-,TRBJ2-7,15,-,CASSYELDISYEQYF,TGTGCCAGCAGTTACGAATTGGACATTTCCTACGAGCAGTACTTC
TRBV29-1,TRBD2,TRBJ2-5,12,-,CSVEGARGEQYF,TGCAGCGTTGAAGGGGCCCGGGGGGAGCAGTACTTC
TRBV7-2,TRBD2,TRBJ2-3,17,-,CASSSGRNGGWTDTQYF,TGTGCCAGCAGCTCAGGCCGAAACGGGGGGTGGACAGATACGCAGTATTTT
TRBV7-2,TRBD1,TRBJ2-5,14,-,CASSYGTAQEAQYF,TGTGCCAGCAGCTATGGGACAGCCCAAGAGGCCCAGTACTTC
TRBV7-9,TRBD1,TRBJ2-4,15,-,CASSLPTGGGNIQYF,TGTGCCAGCAGCTTGCCGACAGGGGGCGGAAACATTCAGTACTTC
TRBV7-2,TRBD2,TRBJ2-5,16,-,CASSFPAGALQGTQYF,TGTGCCAGCAGCTTTCCTGCGGGAGCACTCCAAGGGACCCAGTACTTC
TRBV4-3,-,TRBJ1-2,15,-,CASSHQTDADYGYTF,TGCGCCAGCAGCCACCAGACAGATGCGGACTATGGCTACACCTTC
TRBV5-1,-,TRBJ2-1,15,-,CASSFRARGDNEQFF,TGCGCCAGCAGCTTCCGAGCAAGGGGGGACAATGAGCAGTTCTTC
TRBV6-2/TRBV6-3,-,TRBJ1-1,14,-,CASSPGRWNTEAFF,TGTGCCAGCAGTCCGGGACGGTGGAACACTGAAGCTTTCTTT
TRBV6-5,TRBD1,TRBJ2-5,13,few,CASRQQGNNEQYF,TGTGCCAGCAGGCAACAGGGGAACAATGAGCAGTACTTC
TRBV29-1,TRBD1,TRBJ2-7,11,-,CSANRGSEQYF,TGCAGCGCCAACAGGGGAAGCGAGCAGTACTTC
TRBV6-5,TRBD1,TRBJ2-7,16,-,CASSYAGTGLSYEQYF,TGTGCCAGCAGTTACGCCGGGACAGGGCTCTCCTACGAGCAGTACTTC
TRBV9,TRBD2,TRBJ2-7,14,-,CASGSGGTDNEQYF,TGTGCCAGCGGGAGCGGGGGGACCGACAATGAGCAGTACTTC
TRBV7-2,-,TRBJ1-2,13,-,CASSLPQGYGYTF,TGTGCCAGCAGCTTACCCCAGGGGTATGGCTACACCTTC
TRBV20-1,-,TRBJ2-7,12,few,CSARASSYEQYF,TGCAGTGCTAGAGCTAGTTCCTACGAGCAGTACTTC
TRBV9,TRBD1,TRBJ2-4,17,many,CASSAQGTGGTKNIQYF,TGTGCCAGCAGCGCCCAAGGGACAGGGGGCACCAAAAACATTCAGTACTTC
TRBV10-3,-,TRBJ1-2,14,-,CAISGTTENYGYTF,TGTGCCATCAGCGGGACAACTGAAAACTATGGCTACACCTTC
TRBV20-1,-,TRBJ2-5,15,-,CSARDPGETGETQYF,TGCAGTGCTAGAGACCCCGGAGAGACGGGGGAGACCCAGTACTTC
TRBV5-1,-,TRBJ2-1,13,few,CASGLEPLGEQFF,TGCGCCAGCGGCCTTGAGCCCCTCGGTGAGCAGTTCTTC
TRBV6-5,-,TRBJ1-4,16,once,CASSYVLEGIGEKLFF,TGTGCCAGCAGTTACGTCCTCGAGGGCATCGGGGAAAAACTGTTTTTT
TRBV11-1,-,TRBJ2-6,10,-,CASRGAVLTF,TGTGCCAGCAGGGGGGCCGTCCTGACTTTC
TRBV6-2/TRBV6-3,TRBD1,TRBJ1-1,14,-,CASSSDRGITEAFF,TGTGCCAGCAGTTCAGACAGGGGTATTACTGAAGCTTTCTTT
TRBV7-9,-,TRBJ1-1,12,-,CASSLDGSRAFF,TGTGCCAGCAGCTTAGACGGGTCTCGGGCTTTCTTT
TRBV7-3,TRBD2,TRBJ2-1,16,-,CASSPRGSGGGDEQFF,TGTGCCAGCAGCCCTCGGGGTAGCGGGGGTGGTGATGAGCAGTTCTTC
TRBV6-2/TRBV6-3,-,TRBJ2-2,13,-,CASSWTDTGELFF,TGTGCCAGCAGTTGGACTGACACCGGGGAGCTGTTTTTT
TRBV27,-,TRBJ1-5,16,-,CASSDLSGWENQPQHF,TGTGCCAGCAGTGACCTTTCGGGGTGGGAAAATCAGCCCCAGCATTTT
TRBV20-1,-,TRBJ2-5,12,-,CSAGRGAETQYF,TGCAGTGCTGGAAGAGGCGCGGAGACCCAGTACTTC
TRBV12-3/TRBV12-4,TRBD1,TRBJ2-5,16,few,CASSPAGTVSQETQYF,TGTGCCAGCAGTCCAGCCGGGACAGTAAGCCAAGAGACCCAGTACTTC
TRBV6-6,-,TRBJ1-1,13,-,CASSPRGGTEAFF,TGTGCCAGCAGTCCCAGGGGAGGGACTGAAGCTTTCTTT
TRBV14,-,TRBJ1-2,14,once,CASSQDTTTYGYTF,TGTGCCAGCAGCCAAGACACAACCACCTATGGCTACACCTTC
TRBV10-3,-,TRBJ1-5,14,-,CAISESSGRQPQHF,TGTGCCATCAGTGAGTCTTCAGGGCGCCAGCCCCAGCATTTT
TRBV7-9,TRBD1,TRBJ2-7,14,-,CASSSWTGEGEQYF,TGTGCCAGCAGCTCATGGACAGGGGAGGGCGAGCAGTACTTC
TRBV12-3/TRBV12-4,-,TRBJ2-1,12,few,CASSLQVNEQFF,TGTGCCAGCAGTTTACAGGTCAATGAGCAGTTCTTC
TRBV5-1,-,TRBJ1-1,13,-,CASGGERNTEAFF,TGCGCCAGCGGGGGGGAAAGGAACACTGAAGCTTTCTTT
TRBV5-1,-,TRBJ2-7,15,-,CASSFQDPHSYEQYF,TGCGCCAGCAGCTTCCAAGACCCTCACTCCTACGAGCAGTACTTC
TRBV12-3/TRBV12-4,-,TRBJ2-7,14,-,CASGLTGRSFEQYF,TGTGCCAGCGGACTGACGGGCAGGTCCTTCGAGCAGTACTTC
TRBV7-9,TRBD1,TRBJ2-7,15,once,CASSDRDRITGEQYF,TGTGCCAGCAGCGACCGGGACAGAATAACGGGGGAGCAGTACTTC
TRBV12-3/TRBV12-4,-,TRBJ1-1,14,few,CASRGTDGNTEAFF,TGTGCCAGCAGGGGAACGGACGGGAACACTGAAGCTTTCTTT
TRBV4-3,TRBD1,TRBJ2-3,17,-,CASSQPGQGLSTDTQYF,TGCGCCAGCAGCCAACCGGGACAGGGGTTAAGCACAGATACGCAGTATTTT
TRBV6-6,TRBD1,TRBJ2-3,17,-,CASSPLYMTGSTDTQYF,TGTGCCAGCAGCCCCCTATATATGACAGGGTCCACAGATACGCAGTATTTT
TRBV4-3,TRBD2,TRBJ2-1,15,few,CASSQVTSGHNEQFF,TGCGCCAGCAGCCAAGTGACTAGCGGTCACAATGAGCAGTTCTTC
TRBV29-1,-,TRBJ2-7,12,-,CSVEDKGYEQYF,TGCAGCGTTGAAGACAAAGGATACGAGCAGTACTTC
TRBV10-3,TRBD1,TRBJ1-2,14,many,CAISLDRTYGGYTF,TGTGCCATCAGTCTGGACAGGACGTATGGGGGCTACACCTTC
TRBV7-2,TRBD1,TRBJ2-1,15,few,CASSRDRGNYNEQFF,TGTGCCAGCAGCCGGGACAGAGGAAATTACAATGAGCAGTTCTTC
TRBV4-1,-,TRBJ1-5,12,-,CASSQDPQPQHF,TGCGCCAGCAGCCAAGATCCTCAGCCCCAGCATTTT
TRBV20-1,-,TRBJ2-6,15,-,CSASGRFSGANVLTF,TGCAGTGCTAGTGGCCGATTCTCTGGGGCCAACGTCCTGACTTTC
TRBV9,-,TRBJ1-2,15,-,CASSVEEGPNYGYTF,TGTGCCAGCAGCGTAGAAGAAGGGCCCAACTATGGCTACACCTTC
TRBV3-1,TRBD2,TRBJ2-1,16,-,CASSQDYSWEGDEQFF,TGTGCCAGCAGCCAAGATTACAGTTGGGAGGGCGATGAGCAGTTCTTC